The TCR beta chain described here comes from a study of T cell repertoires in cytomegalovirus infection. For the study at large: Indicated by public TCR beta signatures were CMV infection and matching HLA type. General study points: Summed frequency of shared TCR beta families picked out CMV carriers who also had the relevant HLA. CMV-specific TCR beta clonotypes restricted by HLA-C were the ones dominating the ex vivo response.

TCRdb processed the reads anew with MiXCR; each CDR3 protein has one entry. The data contain about 110,000 distinct CDR3 sequences, 10% of them singletons. Trimming stripped 7 bases from V and 3 bases from J, with 9 bases between. The germline V gene encodes CDR1 SGHNT and CDR2 YENEEA. There are 13 residues in the CDR3. Concerning this clonotype: Its antigen remains unidentified.

The sample consisted of PBMCs, sequenced either directly or after in vitro stimulation (not recorded which). The chain is built from TRBV11-3 and TRBJ1-4; D is uncertain. The TCR sequence derives from a human donor in good health (CMV status not recorded). Some clones in this sample may be carry-over from other donors' samples. The CDR3 loop reads CASTTASNEKLFF. Here the CDR3 DNA reads TGTGCCAGCACAACGGCCTCTAATGAAAAACTGTTTTTT. Combining the CDR3 with reference TRBV11-3 and TRBJ1-4 gives the whole variable domain EAGVVQSPRYKIIEKKQPVAFWCNPISGHNTLYWYLQNLGQGPELLIRYENEEAVDDSQLPKDRFSAERLKGVDSTLKIQPAELGDSAVYLCASTTASNEKLFFGSGTQLSVL.